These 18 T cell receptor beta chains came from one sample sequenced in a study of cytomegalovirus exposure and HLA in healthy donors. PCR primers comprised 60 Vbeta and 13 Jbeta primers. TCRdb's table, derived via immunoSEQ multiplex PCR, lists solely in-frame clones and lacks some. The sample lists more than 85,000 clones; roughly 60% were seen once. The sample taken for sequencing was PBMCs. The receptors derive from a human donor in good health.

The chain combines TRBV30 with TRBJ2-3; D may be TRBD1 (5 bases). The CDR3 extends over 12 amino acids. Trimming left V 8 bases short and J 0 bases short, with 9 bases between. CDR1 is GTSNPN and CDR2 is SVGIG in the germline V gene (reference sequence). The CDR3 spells CARGGSTDTQYF. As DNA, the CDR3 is TGTGCCAGGGGCGGTAGCACAGATACGCAGTATTTT.

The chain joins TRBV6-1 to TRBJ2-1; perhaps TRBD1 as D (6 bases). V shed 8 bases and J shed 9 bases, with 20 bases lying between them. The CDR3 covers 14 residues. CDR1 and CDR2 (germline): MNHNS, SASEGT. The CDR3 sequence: CASWGQGNAIEQFF. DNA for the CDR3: TGTGCCAGCTGGGGCCAGGGGAATGCAATTGAGCAGTTCTTC.

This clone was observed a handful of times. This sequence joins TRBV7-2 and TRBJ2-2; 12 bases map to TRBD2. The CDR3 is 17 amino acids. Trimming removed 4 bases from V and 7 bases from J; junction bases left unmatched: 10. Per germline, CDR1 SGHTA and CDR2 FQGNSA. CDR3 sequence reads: CASSSPGLAGGGGELFF. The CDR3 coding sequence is TGTGCCAGCAGCTCCCCCGGTCTAGCGGGAGGGGGCGGGGAGCTGTTTTTT.

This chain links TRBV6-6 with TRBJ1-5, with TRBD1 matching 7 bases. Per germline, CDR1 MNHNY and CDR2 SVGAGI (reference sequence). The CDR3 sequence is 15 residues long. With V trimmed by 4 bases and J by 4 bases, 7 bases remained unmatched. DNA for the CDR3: TGTGCCAGCAGTTTACGGACAGGAGGTAATCAGCCCCAGCATTTT. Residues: CASSLRTGGNQPQHF.

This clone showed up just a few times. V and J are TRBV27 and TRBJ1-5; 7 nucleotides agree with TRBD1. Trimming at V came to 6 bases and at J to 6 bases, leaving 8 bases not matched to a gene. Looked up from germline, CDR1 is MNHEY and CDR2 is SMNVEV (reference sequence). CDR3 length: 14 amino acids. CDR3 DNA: TGTGCCAGCAGGCGAACAGGGGCTAGTCAGCCCCAGCATTTT. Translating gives CASRRTGASQPQHF.

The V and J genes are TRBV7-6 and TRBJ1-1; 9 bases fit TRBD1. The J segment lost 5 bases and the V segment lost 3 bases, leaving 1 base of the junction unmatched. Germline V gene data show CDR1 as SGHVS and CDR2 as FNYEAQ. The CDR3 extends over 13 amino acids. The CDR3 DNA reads TGTGCCAGCAGCTTGGGACAGGGAACTGAAGCTTTCTTT. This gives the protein CASSLGQGTEAFF.

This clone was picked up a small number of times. CDR3 in amino acids: CASSLIPGQISFKGQETQYF. For the CDR3, the DNA is TGTGCCAGTAGCTTGATACCGGGACAGATCAGCTTTAAGGGGCAAGAGACCCAGTACTTC. The J gene is TRBJ2-5, the V gene TRBV19, with 7 positions matching TRBD1. Per germline, CDR1 LNHDA and CDR2 SQIVND (reference sequence). This CDR3 is built from 20 residues. With 6 bases clipped from V and 2 bases from J, the junction kept 24 bases outside the gene matches.

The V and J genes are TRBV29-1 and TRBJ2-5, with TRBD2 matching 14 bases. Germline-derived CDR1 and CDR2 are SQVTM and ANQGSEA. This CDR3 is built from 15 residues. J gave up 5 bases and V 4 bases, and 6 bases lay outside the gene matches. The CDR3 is CSVAGTSGSGETQYF. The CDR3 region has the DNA TGCAGCGTTGCCGGGACTAGCGGGAGCGGGGAGACCCAGTACTTC.

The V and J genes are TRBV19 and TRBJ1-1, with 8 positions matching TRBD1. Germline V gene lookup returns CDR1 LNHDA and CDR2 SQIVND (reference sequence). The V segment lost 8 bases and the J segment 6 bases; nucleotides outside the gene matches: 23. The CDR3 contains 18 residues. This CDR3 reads CASRYSGGLSVNGAEAFF. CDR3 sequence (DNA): TGTGCCAGTCGTTACTCAGGGGGCTTGTCCGTCAACGGCGCTGAAGCTTTCTTT.

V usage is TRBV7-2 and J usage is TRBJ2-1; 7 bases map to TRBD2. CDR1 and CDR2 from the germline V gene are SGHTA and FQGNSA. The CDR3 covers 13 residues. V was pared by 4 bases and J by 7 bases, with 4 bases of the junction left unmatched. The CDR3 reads CASSWGLPNEQFF. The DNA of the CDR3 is TGTGCCAGCAGCTGGGGACTACCAAATGAGCAGTTCTTC.

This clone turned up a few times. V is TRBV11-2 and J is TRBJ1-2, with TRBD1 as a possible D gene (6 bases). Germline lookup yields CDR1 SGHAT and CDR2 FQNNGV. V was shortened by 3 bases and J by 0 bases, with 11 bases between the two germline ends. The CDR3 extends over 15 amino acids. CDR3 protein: CASSFWDKPNYGYTF. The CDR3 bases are TGTGCCAGCAGCTTCTGGGACAAGCCTAACTATGGCTACACCTTC.

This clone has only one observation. DNA for the CDR3: TGCGCCAGCAGCCAAGATCTGGGACTAGCGATCGGAGAGACCCAGTACTTC. Residues: CASSQDLGLAIGETQYF. This rearrangement joins TRBV4-1 to TRBJ2-5, with 10 bases lining up with TRBD2. CDR1 is MGHRA, CDR2 YSYEKL, per germline. With V trimmed by 0 bases and J by 4 bases, 8 bases remained unmatched. The CDR3 runs 17 residues.

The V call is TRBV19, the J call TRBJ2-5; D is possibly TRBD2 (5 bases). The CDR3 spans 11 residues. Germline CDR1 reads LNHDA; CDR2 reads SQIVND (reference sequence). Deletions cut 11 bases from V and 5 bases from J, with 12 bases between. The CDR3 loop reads CAAQGGETQYF. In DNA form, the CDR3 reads TGTGCCGCCCAAGGCGGGGAGACCCAGTACTTC.

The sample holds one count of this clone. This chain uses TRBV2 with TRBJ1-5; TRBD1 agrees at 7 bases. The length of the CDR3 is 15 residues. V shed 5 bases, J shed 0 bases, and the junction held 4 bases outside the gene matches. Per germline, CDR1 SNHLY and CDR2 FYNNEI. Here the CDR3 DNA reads TGTGCCAGCAGTAAACAGGGGATTAGCAATCAGCCCCAGCATTTT. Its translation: CASSKQGISNQPQHF.

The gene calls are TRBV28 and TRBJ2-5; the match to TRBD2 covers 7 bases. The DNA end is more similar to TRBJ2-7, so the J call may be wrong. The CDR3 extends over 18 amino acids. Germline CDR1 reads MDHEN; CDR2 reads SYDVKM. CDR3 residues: CASSLSGSGGREPYEQYF. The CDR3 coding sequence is TGTGCCAGCAGTTTATCGGGGTCGGGTGGGAGGGAACCCTACGAGCAGTACTTC.

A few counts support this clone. CDR3 residues: CASTRRADEQFF. The CDR3 DNA is TGTGCCAGCACGCGGCGGGCGGATGAGCAGTTCTTC. The chain carries TRBV7-9 and TRBJ2-1; tentative D call: TRBD2 (5 bases). The CDR3 has 12 residues. Germline V gene sequence: CDR1 SEHNR, CDR2 FQNEAQ (reference sequence). Deletions cut 7 bases from V and 8 bases from J, with 12 bases between. The entire variable domain, with the rest obtained from reference TRBV7-9 and TRBJ2-1, is as follows: DTGVSQNPRHKITKRGQNVTFRCDPISEHNRLYWYRQTLGQGPEFLTYFQNEAQLEKSRLLSDRFSAERPKGSFSTLEIQRTEQGDSAMYLCASTRRADEQFFGPGTRLTVL.

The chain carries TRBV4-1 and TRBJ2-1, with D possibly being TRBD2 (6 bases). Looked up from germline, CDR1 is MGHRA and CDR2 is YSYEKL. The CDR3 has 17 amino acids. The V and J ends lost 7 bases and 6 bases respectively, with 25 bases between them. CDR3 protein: CASTRGEASRGLNEQFF. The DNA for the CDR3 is TGCGCCAGCACTAGAGGGGAGGCCTCGCGGGGCCTCAATGAGCAGTTCTTC.

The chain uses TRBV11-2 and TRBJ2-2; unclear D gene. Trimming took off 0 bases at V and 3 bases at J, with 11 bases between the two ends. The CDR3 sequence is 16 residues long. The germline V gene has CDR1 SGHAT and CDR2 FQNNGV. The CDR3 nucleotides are TGTGCCAGCAGCTTAGAGAGTAATCTCGACACCGGGGAGCTGTTTTTT. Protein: CASSLESNLDTGELFF.